Listed below are T cell receptor beta chains from one sample, sequenced in a study of identical twins. TCRdb passed the 5' RACE reads through MiXCR, listing each CDR3 protein once. This table holds 690,000 or so distinct CDR3 sequences, approximately 9% found once. The same specimen was also included in a second study, on yellow fever vaccine responses in identical twins.

The specimen was PBMCs. These receptors were taken from a woman aged 18-35 years in good health. CDR3s include the opening cysteine and the closing phenylalanine or tryptophan. D genes are given only for firm matches. The size entry is marked missing in some rows and otherwise reads once, few, many or a size class.

clone_size: few; v_call: TRBV5-1; j_call: TRBJ2-3; d_call: TRBD2; cdr3_aa: CASSLSSGSGTDTQYF; cdr3_nt: TGCGCCAGCAGCTTGTCCAGCGGGAGCGGTACAGATACGCAGTATTTT
clone_size: few; v_call: TRBV11-3; j_call: TRBJ2-1; d_call: TRBD2; cdr3_aa: CASSIGLAGAPFF; cdr3_nt: TGTGCCAGCAGCATCGGACTAGCGGGAGCACCGTTCTTC
clone_size: few; v_call: TRBV6-2/TRBV6-3; j_call: TRBJ2-1; d_call: NA; cdr3_aa: CASSPGLRKFF; cdr3_nt: TGTGCCAGCAGTCCAGGACTAAGAAAGTTCTTC
clone_size: NA; v_call: TRBV9; j_call: TRBJ2-1; d_call: NA; cdr3_aa: CASSVNRNRSGDEQFF; cdr3_nt: TGTGCCAGCAGCGTTAACCGGAACAGGTCCGGGGATGAGCAGTTCTTC
clone_size: NA; v_call: TRBV28; j_call: TRBJ2-7; d_call: TRBD2; cdr3_aa: CASSLMGLAEEQYF; cdr3_nt: TGTGCCAGCAGTTTAATGGGACTAGCGGAAGAGCAGTACTTC
clone_size: NA; v_call: TRBV28; j_call: TRBJ2-1; d_call: NA; cdr3_aa: CASSSTDNEQFF; cdr3_nt: TGTGCCAGCAGCAGCACAGACAATGAGCAGTTCTTC
clone_size: many; v_call: TRBV4-3; j_call: TRBJ2-3; d_call: NA; cdr3_aa: CASSQDWTTWADTQYF; cdr3_nt: TGCGCCAGCAGCCAAGACTGGACTACATGGGCAGATACGCAGTATTTT
clone_size: NA; v_call: TRBV7-2; j_call: TRBJ2-2; d_call: NA; cdr3_aa: CASTFLRTGELFF; cdr3_nt: TGTGCCAGCACCTTTCTGAGAACCGGGGAGCTGTTTTTT
clone_size: NA; v_call: TRBV5-1; j_call: TRBJ2-2; d_call: TRBD2; cdr3_aa: CASKFETSGDRELFF; cdr3_nt: TGCGCCAGCAAGTTCGAGACTAGCGGGGACAGGGAGCTGTTTTTT
clone_size: NA; v_call: TRBV12-3/TRBV12-4; j_call: TRBJ2-1; d_call: TRBD1; cdr3_aa: CASQTGAQSNEQFF; cdr3_nt: TGTGCCAGCCAAACAGGGGCGCAGAGCAATGAGCAGTTCTTC
clone_size: many; v_call: TRBV5-1; j_call: TRBJ2-5; d_call: NA; cdr3_aa: CASSLITELQETQYF; cdr3_nt: TGCGCCAGCAGCTTGATAACAGAACTGCAAGAGACCCAGTACTTC
clone_size: few; v_call: TRBV27; j_call: TRBJ2-1; d_call: TRBD2; cdr3_aa: CASSLGGGFSGEQFF; cdr3_nt: TGTGCCAGCAGTTTAGGGGGGGGTTTTTCAGGTGAGCAGTTCTTC
clone_size: NA; v_call: TRBV20-1; j_call: TRBJ2-7; d_call: NA; cdr3_aa: CSARVFLTGEGIYEQYF; cdr3_nt: TGCAGTGCTAGAGTTTTTTTAACGGGAGAAGGGATCTACGAGCAGTACTTC
clone_size: few; v_call: TRBV24-1; j_call: TRBJ2-5; d_call: NA; cdr3_aa: CATSDSRETQYF; cdr3_nt: TGTGCCACCAGTGATTCCCGAGAGACCCAGTACTTC
clone_size: NA; v_call: TRBV10-3; j_call: TRBJ2-7; d_call: NA; cdr3_aa: CAISESKQGGYEQYF; cdr3_nt: TGTGCCATCAGTGAGTCGAAGCAGGGAGGCTACGAGCAGTACTTC
clone_size: NA; v_call: TRBV6-1; j_call: TRBJ2-7; d_call: NA; cdr3_aa: CASSEKSSYEQYF; cdr3_nt: TGTGCCAGCAGCGAAAAGAGCTCCTACGAGCAGTACTTC
clone_size: many; v_call: TRBV7-2; j_call: TRBJ2-2; d_call: NA; cdr3_aa: CASSLALRNTGELFF; cdr3_nt: TGTGCCAGCAGCTTAGCCCTGAGGAACACCGGGGAGCTGTTTTTT
clone_size: few; v_call: TRBV4-1; j_call: TRBJ2-7; d_call: TRBD2; cdr3_aa: CASSQEGRDAYEQYF; cdr3_nt: TGCGCCAGCAGCCAAGAGGGGAGGGATGCCTACGAGCAGTACTTC
clone_size: few; v_call: TRBV7-7; j_call: TRBJ2-7; d_call: NA; cdr3_aa: CASRPGTNEPYEQYF; cdr3_nt: TGTGCTAGCAGACCGGGGACGAACGAGCCCTACGAGCAGTACTTC
clone_size: NA; v_call: TRBV7-9; j_call: TRBJ2-1; d_call: NA; cdr3_aa: CASSLAGGLSSYNEQFF; cdr3_nt: TGTGCCAGCAGCTTAGCAGGGGGGCTTAGCTCCTACAATGAGCAGTTCTTC
clone_size: NA; v_call: TRBV4-1; j_call: TRBJ2-3; d_call: NA; cdr3_aa: CASSQEPGPQATDTQYF; cdr3_nt: TGCGCCAGCAGCCAAGAACCAGGACCCCAAGCCACAGATACGCAGTATTTT
clone_size: many; v_call: TRBV15; j_call: TRBJ2-7; d_call: NA; cdr3_aa: CATSRDRQGSYEQYF; cdr3_nt: TGTGCCACCAGCAGAGATAGGCAGGGATCGTACGAGCAGTACTTC
clone_size: NA; v_call: TRBV10-3; j_call: TRBJ2-4; d_call: NA; cdr3_aa: CAISESKDVAKNIQYF; cdr3_nt: TGTGCCATCAGTGAGTCGAAAGACGTAGCCAAAAACATTCAGTACTTC
clone_size: many; v_call: TRBV12-3/TRBV12-4; j_call: TRBJ1-6; d_call: TRBD1; cdr3_aa: CASSPETGGRSPLHF; cdr3_nt: TGTGCCAGCAGCCCCGAGACAGGGGGGCGTTCACCCCTCCACTTT
clone_size: many; v_call: TRBV5-1; j_call: TRBJ2-1; d_call: NA; cdr3_aa: CASSLDRTYNEQFF; cdr3_nt: TGCGCCAGCAGCTTGGACAGGACCTACAATGAGCAGTTCTTC
clone_size: few; v_call: TRBV5-1; j_call: TRBJ2-2; d_call: TRBD1; cdr3_aa: CASSLGQGAYGELFF; cdr3_nt: TGCGCCAGCAGCTTAGGACAGGGGGCGTACGGGGAGCTGTTTTTT